Included here is one TCR beta chain sequence, with context. The source of the sample is a study of technical replicates of blood from a few donors. Sequenced by immunoSEQ multiplex PCR; TCRdb stores in-frame clones only, minus some. The table has tens of thousands of clones, around 95% seen once; the top ten hold 0.24%. In germline, CDR1 is MNHEY, CDR2 SMNVEV (reference sequence). J was trimmed by 5 bases and V by 8 bases; bases with no gene match: 17. The CDR3 is 16 residues long. This chain uses TRBV27 with TRBJ2-7; the match to TRBD1 covers 8 bases. This receptor was taken from a human donor in good health. Sample: T cells isolated from PBMCs. The CDR3 DNA reads as TGTGCCAGCTCGCCCTCCGTAGTGACAGGGGCCGACGAGCAGTACTTC. This translates into CASSPSVVTGADEQYF.